This TCR beta chain derives from a study of control samples from healthy donors and cancer patients. About this clone itself: The CDR3 does not end in the conserved phenylalanine or tryptophan, so this is likely a read error. Because the CDR3's place on the DNA is in doubt, the DNA is left out and the CDR3 is given as listed by TCRdb.

Method: immunoSEQ multiplex PCR; TCRdb's copy keeps in-frame clones and lacks some. The table has roughly 130,000 clones, 75% to 95% seen once. The sequencing sample was made of blood. The source is a young man in good health.

The CDR3 sequence: CASSESVGPS. The chain uses TRBV25-1 and TRBJ2-7. The germline CDR1 and CDR2 sequences are MGHDK and SYGVNS. The CDR3 length equals 10 residues, ends included.